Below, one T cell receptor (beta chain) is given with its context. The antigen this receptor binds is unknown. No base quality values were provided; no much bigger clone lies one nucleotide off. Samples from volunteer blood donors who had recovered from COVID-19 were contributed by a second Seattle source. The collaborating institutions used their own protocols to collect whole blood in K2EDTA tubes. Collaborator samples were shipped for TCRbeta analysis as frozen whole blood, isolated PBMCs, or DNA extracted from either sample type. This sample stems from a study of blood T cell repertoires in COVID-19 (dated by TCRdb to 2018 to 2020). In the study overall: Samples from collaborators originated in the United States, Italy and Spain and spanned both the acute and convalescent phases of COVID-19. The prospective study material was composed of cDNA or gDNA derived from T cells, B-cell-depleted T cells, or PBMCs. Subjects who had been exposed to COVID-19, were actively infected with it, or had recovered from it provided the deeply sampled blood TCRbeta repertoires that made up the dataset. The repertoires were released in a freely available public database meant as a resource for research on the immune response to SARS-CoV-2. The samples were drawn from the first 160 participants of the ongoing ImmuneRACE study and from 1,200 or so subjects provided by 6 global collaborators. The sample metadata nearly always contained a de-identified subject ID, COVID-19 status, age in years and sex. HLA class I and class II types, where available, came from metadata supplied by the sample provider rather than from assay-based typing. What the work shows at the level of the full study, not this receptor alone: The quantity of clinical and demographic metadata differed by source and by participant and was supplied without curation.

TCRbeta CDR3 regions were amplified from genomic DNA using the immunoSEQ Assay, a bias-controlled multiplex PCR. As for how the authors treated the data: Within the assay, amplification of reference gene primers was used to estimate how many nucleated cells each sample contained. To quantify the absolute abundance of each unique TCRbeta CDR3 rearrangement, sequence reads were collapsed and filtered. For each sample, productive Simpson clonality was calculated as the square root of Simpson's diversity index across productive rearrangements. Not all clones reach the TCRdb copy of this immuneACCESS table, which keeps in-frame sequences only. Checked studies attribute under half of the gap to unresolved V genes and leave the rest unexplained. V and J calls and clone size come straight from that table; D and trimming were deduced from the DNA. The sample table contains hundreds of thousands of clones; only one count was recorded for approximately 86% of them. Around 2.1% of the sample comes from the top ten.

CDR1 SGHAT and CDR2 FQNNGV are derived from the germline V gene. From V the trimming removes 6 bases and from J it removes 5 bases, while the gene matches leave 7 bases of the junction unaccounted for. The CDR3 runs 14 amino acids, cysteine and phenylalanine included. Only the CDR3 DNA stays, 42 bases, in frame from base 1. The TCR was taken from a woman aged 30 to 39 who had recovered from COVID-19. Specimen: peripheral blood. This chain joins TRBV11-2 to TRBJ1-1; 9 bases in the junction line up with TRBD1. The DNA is TGTGCCAGCAGACGGACAGGGGTGCGTACTGAAGCTTTCTTT. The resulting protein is CASRRTGVRTEAFF.